Listed here are 15 T cell receptor beta chains from one sample, sequenced in a study of graft-versus-host responses after intestinal transplantation (dated by TCRdb to about 2021). Preparation of the library involved the immunoSEQ multiplex PCR assay. TCRdb holds this immuneACCESS table with in-frame rearrangements only. Some clones are missing; in checked studies, unresolved V genes explain under half, and the rest has no known cause. Within this sample are approximately 89,000 clones, with more than 80% of them counted one time only. Approximately 16% of the sample is held by the ten biggest clonotypes. The starting material was PBMCs, obtained roughly 68 weeks after intestinal transplant. The source is a human patient who received an intestinal transplant, so some T cells may come from the graft donor.

This clone is a singleton in its sample. The chain has TRBV5-6 and TRBJ1-6; D is unresolved. Trimming stripped 4 bases from V and 0 bases from J, with 11 bases between. CDR3 size: 16 residues. Germline CDR1 and CDR2: SGHDT and YYEEEE. CDR3 DNA: TGTGCCAGCAGCCGGGCTGGGAGCTCCTATAATTCACCCCTCCACTTT. This codes for CASSRAGSSYNSPLHF.

V and J are TRBV19 and TRBJ2-3; a possible D gene is TRBD1 (6 bases). Looked up from germline, CDR1 is LNHDA and CDR2 is SQIVND (reference sequence). The length of the CDR3 is 14 residues. V dropped 5 bases and J dropped 6 bases, with 15 bases sitting between them. The CDR3, as DNA: TGTGCCAGTAGTGGCAGGGGAGTAACGGATACGCAGTATTTT. Translation: CASSGRGVTDTQYF.

The chain has TRBV7-9 and TRBJ1-2, with D possibly matching TRBD1 (6 bases). Trimming pared 0 bases from V and 8 bases from J, leaving 16 bases between. Germline loops: CDR1 SEHNR, CDR2 FQNEAQ (reference sequence). This CDR3 is 15 amino acids long. CDR3: CASSLASQGTAGYTF. The CDR3 DNA reads as TGTGCCAGCAGCTTAGCGTCGCAGGGGACCGCGGGCTACACCTTC. Drawing the rest from reference TRBV7-9 and TRBJ1-2, the complete variable domain is DTGVSQNPRHKITKRGQNVTFRCDPISEHNRLYWYRQTLGQGPEFLTYFQNEAQLEKSRLLSDRFSAERPKGSFSTLEIQRTEQGDSAMYLCASSLASQGTAGYTFGSGTRLTVV.

This clone came up once. This chain uses TRBV2 with TRBJ1-5; TRBD1 matches at 9 bases. CDR1 SNHLY and CDR2 FYNNEI come from the germline V gene. The CDR3 consists of 14 residues. V shed 8 bases, J shed 6 bases, and the junction held 8 bases outside the gene matches. CDR3 nucleotides: TGTGCCAGCTCGAAGACAGGGGGATTTCAGCCCCAGCATTTT. It encodes CASSKTGGFQPQHF.

The chain has TRBV5-3 and TRBJ2-7; TRBD1 might be the D (7 bases). TRBV5-3 is classed as an ORF, of uncertain function. The CDR3 consists of 17 residues. V dropped 0 bases and J dropped 3 bases, with 19 bases sitting between them. The CDR3 DNA reads as TGTGCCAGAAGCTTGGGGGAGGTGGGGACAGAAAACTACGAGCAGTACTTC. Translating gives CARSLGEVGTENYEQYF.

J is TRBJ2-1 and V is TRBV11-2; the D gene is possibly TRBD2 (5 bases). With 9 bases removed from V and 6 bases from J, the gap between germline ends came to 15 bases. Germline V lookup: CDR1 SGHAT, CDR2 FQNNGV. CDR3 size: 13 residues. The CDR3 spells CASRRAELNEQFF. The CDR3 nucleotides read TGTGCCAGTAGACGAGCGGAGCTCAATGAGCAGTTCTTC.

The V and J genes are TRBV9 and TRBJ1-4; D is unresolved. Germline assignment: CDR1 SGDLS and CDR2 YYNGEE. The CDR3 length is 12 residues. Deletions cut 3 bases from V and 8 bases from J, with 8 bases between. The chain's CDR3 is CASSGYGEKLFF. CDR3 DNA sequence: TGTGCCAGCAGCGGGTATGGGGAAAAACTGTTTTTT. The full variable domain, rest sourced from reference TRBV9 and TRBJ1-4, is DSGVTQTPKHLITATGQRVTLRCSPRSGDLSVYWYQQSLDQGLQFLIQYYNGEERAKGNILERFSAQQFPDLHSELNLSSLELGDSALYFCASSGYGEKLFFGSGTQLSVL.

In this sample, this clone turned up a few times. The CDR3 DNA follows: TGCGCCAGCAGCCGGGCGCCGGAGAGTGAAAAACTGTTTTTT. It yields the protein CASSRAPESEKLFF. This chain uses TRBV5-1 with TRBJ1-4; D gene unclear. Germline CDR1 SGHRS, CDR2 YFSETQ. The CDR3 is 14 amino acids. Deletions cut 4 bases from V and 7 bases from J, with 14 bases between.

The chain employs TRBV6-4 and TRBJ1-2; 9 nucleotides agree with TRBD1. Germline CDR1 and CDR2: MRHNA and SNTAGT. V gave up 6 bases and J gave up 5 bases; unmatched junction bases: 7. This CDR3 has 14 residues. CDR3: CASSLTGGYYGYTF. CDR3 bases: TGTGCCAGCAGCCTGACAGGGGGGTATTATGGCTACACCTTC.

V and J are TRBV11-2 and TRBJ1-1; D uncertain. Per germline, CDR1 SGHAT and CDR2 FQNNGV. This CDR3 is built from 13 residues. Trimming left V 5 bases short and J 1 base short, with 8 bases between. In DNA, the CDR3 is TGTGCCAGCAGCCGCCGGGGGAACACTGAAGCTTTCTTT. This codes for CASSRRGNTEAFF.

This chain joins TRBV6-6 and TRBJ1-1; D unresolved. Germline values: CDR1 MNHNY, CDR2 SVGAGI (reference sequence). CDR3 length: 15 residues. V lost 2 bases, J lost 1 base, and 11 bases lay in between. The DNA for the CDR3 is TGTGCCAGCAGTTACGGCCGGAGAGGGAACACTGAAGCTTTCTTT. The encoded protein is CASSYGRRGNTEAFF.

This clone was found once. The chain couples TRBV9 to TRBJ2-1, with a tentative D call TRBD2 (6 bases). Trimming took off 0 bases at V and 7 bases at J, with 11 bases between the two ends. CDR3 length: 14 residues. The germline V gene has CDR1 SGDLS and CDR2 YYNGEE. CDR3 sequence: CASSVGGLSNEQFF. CDR3 nucleotides: TGTGCCAGCAGCGTAGGGGGACTCTCTAATGAGCAGTTCTTC.

The chain joins TRBV27 to TRBJ2-5, with a possible D match to TRBD1 (5 bases). The DNA end is more similar to TRBJ2-7, so the J call may be wrong. Germline V gene data show CDR1 as MNHEY and CDR2 as SMNVEV (reference sequence). This CDR3 comprises 13 residues. This CDR3 reads CASSLSDSNEQYF. The CDR3 nucleotides are TGTGCCAGCAGTTTATCCGACAGTAACGAGCAGTACTTC.

This clone has only a few counts. The V gene is TRBV6-1, the J gene TRBJ2-7; no clear D. Germline-derived CDR1 and CDR2 are MNHNS and SASEGT. This CDR3 region has 13 residues. V dropped 3 bases and J dropped 4 bases, with 10 bases sitting between them. The CDR3 DNA sequence: TGTGCCAGCAGTGAGGTCCCAGAGTACGAGCAGTACTTC. Its translation: CASSEVPEYEQYF.

In this sample, this clone turned up once. The chain combines TRBV6-5 with TRBJ1-2; no reliable D call. V was pared by 5 bases and J by 13 bases, with 17 bases between. Germline V gene data show CDR1 as MNHEY and CDR2 as SVGAGI. The CDR3 totals 12 residues. CDR3 residues: CASSTHGPICTF. The DNA of the CDR3 is TGTGCCAGCAGTACCCATGGGCCTATCTGCACCTTC.